The T cell receptor (beta chain) under discussion was sequenced for a study of blood T cell repertoires in COVID-19. Study-wide context: Sample material is recorded as cDNA or gDNA derived from T cells, B-cell-depleted T cells, or PBMCs.

Germline trimming cut 5 bases from V and 6 bases from J; bases unmatched to any gene: 9. Germline V gene data show CDR1 as LNHDA and CDR2 as SQIVND (reference sequence). There are 15 residues in the CDR3. Clones were sequenced by immunoSEQ multiplex PCR, and TCRdb holds only the in-frame ones, with some missing. The profile shows around 100,000 clones, 85% to 90% of them singletons. The V and J genes are TRBV19 and TRBJ1-5, with 8 bases matching TRBD1. The receptor was isolated from a man aged 50 or older with active or convalescent COVID-19. Specimen: peripheral blood. The CDR3 loop reads CASSDSGGGGQPQHF. CDR3 bases: TGTGCCAGTAGTGACTCAGGGGGCGGAGGTCAGCCCCAGCATTTT.